This T cell receptor beta chain was identified in a study of T-cell reconstitution after alpha-beta-depleted transplantation in children. This CDR3 comprises 15 residues. Per germline, CDR1 SGHTA and CDR2 FQGTGA. Study findings and constraints: Several hundred expanded graft clones reportedly supplied alpha-beta T cells about two months after transplant. Counts and diversity of T cells one year after transplant came mostly from newly produced T cells.

Points on this clonotype: Its antigen is as yet unknown. A much larger clone is a single base away; this may be a read error.

A TCRbeta library incorporating unique molecular identifiers was prepared. TCRdb recomputed calls from the PCR reads with MiXCR, one row per CDR3 protein. In the table there are 250,000 to 300,000 distinct CDR3 sequences, 11% of which are singletons. The chain uses TRBV7-3 and TRBJ2-1; tentative D call: TRBD2 (6 bases). The clonotype comes from a male patient under 10 years old who had a stem cell transplant for chronic granulomatous disease, so the T cells may come from the graft donor. The sample was peripheral blood, taken 180 days after TCRalphabeta/CD19-depleted stem cell transplant. The CDR3: CACSLTGGTYNEQFF. CDR3 nucleotide sequence: TGTGCCTGCAGCTTAACGGGCGGGACCTACAATGAGCAGTTCTTC.